This T cell receptor (beta chain) was sequenced in a study of lymphopenia after photon versus proton radiotherapy. The CDR3 consists of 13 residues. Germline CDR1 reads MNHNS; CDR2 reads SASEGT. Trimming cost V 8 bases and J 0 bases, with 7 bases left between them. Clones were read by immunoSEQ multiplex PCR, and TCRdb kept only the in-frame ones, dropping some. The table shows more than 15,000 clones, with about 93% occurring only once. Details on this clone: What it recognizes is unknown.

General study results and limits: Post-nadir TCR diversity decline inversely tracked overall survival among those who died. Proton therapy kept repertoires fairly stable, unlike photons, which gained effector/memory cells. Post-nadir diversity loss with photons came from oligoclonal expansion, particularly CD8+ Temra cells.

Material: peripheral blood, obtained from a patient treated with photon-based radiotherapy. This rearrangement joins TRBV6-1 to TRBJ1-4, with unresolved D. The TCR was taken from a man in his sixties with pancreatic cancer. The CDR3 region has the DNA TGTGCCAGCCAGAGAGCAACTAATGAAAAACTGTTTTTT. Its translation: CASQRATNEKLFF.